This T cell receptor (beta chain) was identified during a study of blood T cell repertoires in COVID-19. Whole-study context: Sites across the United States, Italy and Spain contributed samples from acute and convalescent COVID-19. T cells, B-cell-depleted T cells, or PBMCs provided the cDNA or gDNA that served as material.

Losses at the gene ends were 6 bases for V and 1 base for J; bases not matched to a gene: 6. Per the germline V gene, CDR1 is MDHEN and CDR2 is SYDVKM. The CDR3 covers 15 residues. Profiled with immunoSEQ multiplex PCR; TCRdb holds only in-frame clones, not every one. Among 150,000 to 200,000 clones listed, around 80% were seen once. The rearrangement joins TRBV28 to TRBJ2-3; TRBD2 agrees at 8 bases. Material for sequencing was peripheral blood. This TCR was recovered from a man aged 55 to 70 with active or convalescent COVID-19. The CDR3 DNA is TGTGCCAGCAGGGAAGCGGGAGCGGGCACAGATACGCAGTATTTT. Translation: CASREAGAGTDTQYF. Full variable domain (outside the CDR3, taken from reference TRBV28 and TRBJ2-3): DVKVTQSSRYLVKRTGEKVFLECVQDMDHENMFWYRQDPGLGLRLIYFSYDVKMKEKGDIPEGYSVSREKKERFSLILESASTNQTSMYLCASREAGAGTDTQYFGPGTRLTVL.